What follows describes a single T cell receptor (beta chain). Germline assignment: CDR1 SEHNR and CDR2 FQNEAQ (reference sequence). This CDR3 has 15 residues. V was cut by 2 bases and J by 0 bases, with 10 bases left in between. The sample belongs to a study of T cells in Graves' hyperthyroidism and ophthalmopathy. TCR beta CDR3 regions were amplified from RNA transcripts. With the HTBI primer set, the TCR CDR3 went through a first round of RT-PCR. TCRdb re-called the multiplex PCR reads through MiXCR, storing one row per CDR3 protein. The sample lists more than 500,000 distinct CDR3 sequences, about 16% occurring once.

This sequence joins TRBV7-9 and TRBJ1-2, with a tentative D call TRBD1 (5 bases). Sequenced material: blood. This receptor was identified in a young woman with Graves' ophthalmopathy. The CDR3 region is CASSLPGSTNYGYTF. The DNA of the CDR3 is TGTGCCAGCAGCTTACCAGGGAGTACTAACTATGGCTACACCTTC.